These 25 T cell receptor beta chains share one sample of origin, sequenced in a study of T cells in Graves' hyperthyroidism and ophthalmopathy. From RNA transcripts, TCR beta CDR3 regions were amplified. In the first-round RT-PCR of the TCR CDR3, the HTBI primer set was used. Via MiXCR, TCRdb re-called the multiplex PCR reads, giving one row per CDR3 protein. The sample consists of more than 650,000 distinct CDR3 sequences, 12% to 15% of them appearing once. Sequencing used blood. These receptor sequences come from a young woman with Graves' hyperthyroidism.

About this clonotype itself: This sequence may be a read error, since a much larger clone differs from it by one base. This sequence joins TRBV10-1 and TRBJ1-1; TRBD1 is a possible D gene (6 bases). Germline V gene sequence: CDR1 WNHNN, CDR2 SYGVQD (reference sequence). The CDR3 sequence is 14 residues long. DNA for the CDR3: TGCGCCAGCAGTGAGTCGGGGGCAAACACTGAAGCTCTCTTT. Protein sequence: CASSESGANTEALF.

This clonotype was observed at least ten times. The rearrangement uses TRBV2 and TRBJ1-6; 7 nucleotides agree with TRBD1. The CDR3 extends over 13 amino acids. CDR1 is SNHLY and CDR2 is FYNNEI in the germline V gene. The V gene end was trimmed by 8 bases and the J gene end by 4 bases; junction bases not matched to a gene: 2. The chain's CDR3 is CASGGQYNSPLHF. The CDR3 DNA reads TGTGCCAGCGGGGGACAGTATAATTCACCCCTCCACTTT.

As to this clonotype: This may be a read error, as it is one base from a much larger clone. The V and J genes are TRBV20-1 and TRBJ2-3; 10 bases map to TRBD2. The CDR3 covers 14 residues. The germline V gene has CDR1 DFQATT and CDR2 SNEGSKA (reference sequence). The V segment lost 3 bases and the J segment 4 bases; nucleotides outside the gene matches: 4. The CDR3 nucleotides are TGCAGTGCTAGCGCTAGCGGGAGCTCAGATACGCAGTATTTT. This encodes CSASASGSSDTQYF.

This clonotype showed up many times. The CDR3 sequence: CASSEGHSNQPQHF. CDR3 nucleotides: TGTGCCAGCAGTGAAGGTCATAGCAATCAGCCCCAGCATTTT. The J gene is TRBJ1-5, the V gene TRBV2; D gene ambiguous. Per the germline V gene, CDR1 is SNHLY and CDR2 is FYNNEI. The CDR3 consists of 14 residues. Trimming pared 1 base from V and 0 bases from J, leaving 4 bases between.

In its sample, this clonotype was seen many times. This chain connects TRBV28 to TRBJ2-7; 10 bases map to TRBD2. V was pared by 5 bases and J by 2 bases, with 15 bases of the junction left unmatched. Per germline, CDR1 MDHEN and CDR2 SYDVKM. The CDR3 is 18 amino acids. The CDR3 protein is CASSLRRSGRPRTYEQYF. The CDR3 nucleotides are TGTGCCAGCAGTCTCCGTCGTAGCGGGAGGCCTCGAACCTACGAGCAGTACTTC.

This clonotype was detected many times. The CDR3 here is CASSTYRDTQYF. DNA of the CDR3: TGTGCCAGCAGCACATACAGAGATACGCAGTATTTT. The V call is TRBV7-2, the J call TRBJ2-3; D ambiguous. The CDR3 spans 12 residues. Germline V CDR1 and CDR2: SGHTA, FQGNSA. Trimming took off 5 bases at V and 5 bases at J, with 8 bases between the two ends.

There are many counts of this clonotype. The CDR3 loop is CASSSLGGDPYEQYF. The CDR3 DNA reads as TGTGCCAGCAGTTCCCTGGGAGGGGACCCCTACGAGCAGTACTTC. The chain recombines TRBV27 with TRBJ2-7; 7 bases are shared with TRBD2. CDR3 length: 15 residues. Germline trimming cut 4 bases from V and 2 bases from J; bases unmatched to any gene: 8. CDR1 is MNHEY, CDR2 SMNVEV, per germline (reference sequence).

This clonotype showed up many times. This chain connects TRBV7-2 to TRBJ2-1; 8 nucleotides agree with TRBD2. Germline assignment: CDR1 SGHTA and CDR2 FQGNSA. J gave up 5 bases and V 6 bases, and 6 bases lay outside the gene matches. The CDR3 runs 14 residues. CDR3 protein: CASRVAGTNNEQFF. CDR3 in DNA: TGTGCCAGCAGGGTAGCGGGAACAAACAATGAGCAGTTCTTC.

This clonotype was counted ten times or more. V is TRBV11-2 and J is TRBJ1-1, with a possible D match to TRBD1 (5 bases). The germline gives CDR1 SGHAT, CDR2 FQNNGV. This CDR3 has 13 residues. The V end lost 5 bases, the J end lost 1 base, and 8 bases lay between the germline ends. CDR3 bases: TGTGCCAGCAGCATTCAGGGGAACACTGAAGCTTTCTTT. Translating it yields CASSIQGNTEAFF.

The chain links TRBV7-2 to TRBJ1-1; 8 bases map to TRBD1. Trimming at V came to 5 bases and at J to 4 bases, leaving 18 bases not matched to a gene. Per the germline V gene, CDR1 is SGHTA and CDR2 is FQGNSA. The CDR3 length is 18 residues. The CDR3 reads CASSRRTGRSSTGTEAFF. Here the CDR3 DNA reads TGTGCCAGCAGCCGAAGGACAGGGCGGAGTAGCACGGGCACTGAAGCTTTCTTT.

This clonotype showed up many times. The chain joins TRBV10-3 to TRBJ2-1; TRBD2 is a possible D gene (5 bases). In germline, CDR1 is ENHRY, CDR2 SYGVKD. The CDR3 spans 15 residues. V lost 10 bases, J lost 7 bases, and 23 bases lay in between. The CDR3 coding sequence is TGTGCCACGACCCCGGGGTTTGCATACTCGAATGAGCAGTTCTTC. Translating it yields CATTPGFAYSNEQFF.

As to this clonotype: One end of the junction does not line up with germline, which may come from a read error. V usage is TRBV6-2 or TRBV6-3 and J usage is TRBJ2-2, with TRBD2 identical over 14 bases. Looked up from germline, CDR1 is MNHEY and CDR2 is SVGEGT. The CDR3 is made up of 17 amino acids. The CDR3 DNA sequence: TGTGCCAGCAGTTACCCGGGACTAGCGGGAGATCCCGGGGAGCTGTCTTTT. Amino acid sequence: CASSYPGLAGDPGELSF.

The sample holds many counts of this clonotype. CDR3 region: CASSFAPSLGEQYF. CDR3 nucleotides: TGTGCCAGCAGTTTTGCACCAAGTCTTGGAGAGCAGTACTTC. The chain carries TRBV28 and TRBJ2-7, with D unclear. The V end lost 3 bases, the J end lost 7 bases, and 16 bases lay between the germline ends. Germline V lookup: CDR1 MDHEN, CDR2 SYDVKM. The CDR3 contains 14 residues.

This clonotype was seen many times. The CDR3 reads CASSPSSWTSGSTSDTQYF. Written as DNA, the CDR3 is TGTGCCAGCAGCCCCTCAAGCTGGACTAGCGGGAGTACGTCAGATACGCAGTATTTT. The chain employs TRBV7-3 and TRBJ2-3, with 13 bases lining up with TRBD2. The CDR3 runs 19 residues. Germline CDR1 SGHTA, CDR2 FQGTGA. Trimming took 5 bases from V and 4 from J; bases not matched to a gene: 15. The variable domain in full, with the rest retrieved from reference TRBV7-3 and TRBJ2-3, is GAGVSQTPSNKVTEKGKYVELRCDPISGHTALYWYRQSLGQGPEFLIYFQGTGAADDSGLPNDRFFAVRPEGSVSTLKIQRTERGDSAVYLCASSPSSWTSGSTSDTQYFGPGTRLTVL.

This chain uses TRBV2 with TRBJ2-6, with TRBD1 identical over 9 bases. The CDR3 extends over 18 amino acids. Germline V gives CDR1 SNHLY, CDR2 FYNNEI. V trimming: 6 bases; J trimming: 1 base; junction bases outside the gene matches: 10. The CDR3 region is CASRTGTGPLSGANVLTF. As DNA, the CDR3 is TGTGCCAGCAGAACCGGGACAGGGCCTTTGTCTGGGGCCAACGTCCTGACTTTC.

This clonotype came up many times. This sequence joins TRBV24-1 and TRBJ1-5; tentative D call: TRBD1 (6 bases). V was shortened by 4 bases and J by 4 bases, with 22 bases between the two germline ends. The CDR3 sequence is 18 residues long. The germline V gene has CDR1 KGHDR and CDR2 SFDVKD. The CDR3 region has the DNA TGTGCCACCAGTGACCCCAGTGTCCCGAACAGGGAGAATCAGCCCCAGCATTTT. Encoded protein: CATSDPSVPNRENQPQHF.

In its sample, this clonotype was seen many times. The chain couples TRBV7-2 to TRBJ1-3; tentative D call: TRBD1 (6 bases). V was clipped by 4 bases and J by 12 bases, with 13 bases between them. The V gene's germline CDR1 is SGHTA and CDR2 FQGNSA. This CDR3 comprises 12 residues. The CDR3 DNA reads as TGTGCCAGCAGCTCCTACAGGGAACACATATATTTT. Protein: CASSSYREHIYF.

This clonotype came up many times. This chain uses TRBV6-1 with TRBJ2-1; 8 nucleotides align to TRBD1. V gave up 5 bases and J gave up 8 bases; unmatched junction bases: 5. Germline CDR1 MNHNS, CDR2 SASEGT. This CDR3 contains 13 residues. CDR3 nucleotide sequence: TGTGCCAGCAGTTTGGGACAGGCTCATGAGCAGTTCTTC. Protein product: CASSLGQAHEQFF.

Ten or more counts support this clonotype. At one boundary the junction diverges from the germline segment, which might be a read error. V is TRBV3-1 and J is TRBJ2-7; 10 bases match TRBD1. Germline CDR1 and CDR2: LGHDT and YNNKEL (reference sequence). The length of the CDR3 is 14 residues. The CDR3 nucleotides read TGTGCCAGCAGCGCGGGACAGGGGTCCTACGGGCAGTACTTC. It is translated as CASSAGQGSYGQYF.

Concerning this clonotype: This may arise from a read error, as a much more abundant clone is one base away. V and J are TRBV20-1 and TRBJ2-3, with a possible D match to TRBD2 (5 bases). Trimming took 0 bases from V and 2 from J, leaving 15 bases between them. The CDR3 has 16 residues. CDR1 is DFQATT, CDR2 SNEGSKA, per germline (reference sequence). Here the CDR3 reads CSARDDAADYTDTQYF. CDR3 in DNA: TGCAGTGCTAGAGACGACGCAGCCGACTACACAGATACGCAGTATTTT.

This clonotype was detected ten times or more. This chain connects TRBV7-8 to TRBJ1-5, with 8 nucleotides matching TRBD1. Germline V gene sequence: CDR1 SGHVS, CDR2 FQNEAQ. This CDR3 region has 16 residues. J lost 2 bases, V lost 5 bases, and 8 bases had no gene match. CDR3 protein: CASSPEGQGRNQPQHF. The CDR3 nucleotides read TGTGCCAGCAGCCCTGAAGGACAGGGTCGCAATCAGCCCCAGCATTTT.

This clonotype appeared a few times. This chain links TRBV29-1 with TRBJ2-7; D possibly uses TRBD1 or TRBD2 (5 bases each). CDR3 length: 14 residues. Trimming stripped 1 base from V and 2 bases from J, with 12 bases between. The germline gives CDR1 SQVTM, CDR2 ANQGSEA. The CDR3 spells CSVEGEEGTYEQYF. The CDR3 DNA reads as TGCAGCGTTGAAGGGGAAGAGGGGACCTACGAGCAGTACTTC.

This clonotype occurred a few times. The rearrangement joins TRBV7-2 to TRBJ1-1; no firm D call. Germline V lookup: CDR1 SGHTA, CDR2 FQGNSA. The V and J ends lost 1 base and 4 bases respectively, with 10 bases between them. The CDR3 runs to 14 residues. CDR3 region: CASSLERVPTEAFF. DNA of the CDR3: TGTGCCAGCAGCTTAGAGAGGGTCCCCACTGAAGCTTTCTTT.

This clonotype was counted a few times. This sequence joins TRBV7-2 and TRBJ2-3; D is uncertain. The CDR3 loop spans 11 amino acids. Germline CDR1 is SGHTA and CDR2 is FQGNSA. V was trimmed by 3 bases and J by 10 bases, leaving 8 bases between them. In DNA, the CDR3 is TGTGCCAGCAGCTTTGGGTTGGCGCAGTATTTT. It is translated as CASSFGLAQYF. Together with reference TRBV7-2 and TRBJ2-3, the CDR3 gives the full variable domain: GAGVSQSPSNKVTEKGKDVELRCDPISGHTALYWYRQSLGQGLEFLIYFQGNSAPDKSGLPSDRFSAERTGGSVSTLTIQRTQQEDSAVYLCASSFGLAQYFGPGTRLTVL.

There are a few counts of this clonotype. The genes are TRBV28 and TRBJ2-7; D perhaps matches TRBD2 (5 bases). There are 14 residues in the CDR3. Per the germline V gene, CDR1 is MDHEN and CDR2 is SYDVKM. Trimming cost V 3 bases and J 5 bases, with 14 bases left between them. Here the CDR3 DNA reads TGTGCCAGCAGTTTCTTGGGAGTGTCCGACGAGCAGTACTTC. It encodes CASSFLGVSDEQYF. Based on the CDR3 plus reference TRBV28 and TRBJ2-7, the full variable domain is DVKVTQSSRYLVKRTGEKVFLECVQDMDHENMFWYRQDPGLGLRLIYFSYDVKMKEKGDIPEGYSVSREKKERFSLILESASTNQTSMYLCASSFLGVSDEQYFGPGTRLTVT.